Listed below are T cell receptor beta chains from one sample, sequenced in a study of blood T cell repertoires in COVID-19. Repertoires were generated with immunoSEQ multiplex PCR, while TCRdb's copy carries only in-frame clones and drops some. Of 150,000 or so clones in the sample, 75% to 90% were seen once. Input material: peripheral blood. These receptors originate from a human donor in a cohort sampled during active COVID-19. Each CDR3 is given with its conserved first and last residue. Fields, in order: clone size, J gene, D gene, V gene, CDR3 protein. D genes are given only for firm matches. Size tells how often a clone was seen (once, few, many) or the class of an expanded clone, and some rows leave it out.

clone size: .; J gene: TRBJ2-1; D gene: .; V gene: TRBV19; CDR3 protein: CASRVSANEQFF
clone size: .; J gene: TRBJ1-3; D gene: .; V gene: TRBV15; CDR3 protein: CATSRDRGSGNTIYF
clone size: .; J gene: TRBJ2-3; D gene: TRBD2; V gene: TRBV5-4; CDR3 protein: CASSPRGTLFTDTQYF
clone size: few; J gene: TRBJ2-3; D gene: TRBD2; V gene: TRBV7-9; CDR3 protein: CASSLLGSSGPRTDTQYF
clone size: .; J gene: TRBJ1-1; D gene: .; V gene: TRBV3-1/TRBV3-2; CDR3 protein: CASSRRQQSEAFF
clone size: .; J gene: TRBJ1-5; D gene: .; V gene: TRBV2; CDR3 protein: CASRQGGYSNQPQHF
clone size: .; J gene: TRBJ2-7; D gene: .; V gene: TRBV5-5; CDR3 protein: CASSLGDYEQYF
clone size: .; J gene: TRBJ1-1; D gene: TRBD1; V gene: TRBV11-3; CDR3 protein: CASSLESADRGMNTEAFF
clone size: .; J gene: TRBJ2-7; D gene: .; V gene: TRBV15; CDR3 protein: CATSRGSTTSSYEQYF
clone size: .; J gene: TRBJ2-7; D gene: .; V gene: TRBV18; CDR3 protein: CASSPRALAFGEQYF
clone size: .; J gene: TRBJ2-2; D gene: .; V gene: TRBV29-1; CDR3 protein: CSVVSGDRVGELFF
clone size: .; J gene: TRBJ2-1; D gene: TRBD2; V gene: TRBV9; CDR3 protein: CASSAKTSGGTSSEQFF
clone size: .; J gene: TRBJ2-7; D gene: TRBD1; V gene: TRBV5-6; CDR3 protein: CASSLLGQGSYEQYF
clone size: .; J gene: TRBJ1-5; D gene: .; V gene: TRBV27; CDR3 protein: CASSSFNQPQHF
clone size: few; J gene: TRBJ1-2; D gene: .; V gene: TRBV5-5; CDR3 protein: CASSLVRNYGYTF
clone size: .; J gene: TRBJ2-1; D gene: .; V gene: TRBV4-1; CDR3 protein: CASSQDLDRYNEQFF
clone size: .; J gene: TRBJ1-1; D gene: .; V gene: TRBV7-8; CDR3 protein: CASSVTGKTEAFF
clone size: .; J gene: TRBJ1-2; D gene: TRBD1; V gene: TRBV6-5; CDR3 protein: CASSPGQNYGYTF
clone size: .; J gene: TRBJ2-3; D gene: .; V gene: TRBV4-1; CDR3 protein: CASSQDPLQRSTDTQYF
clone size: .; J gene: TRBJ1-5; D gene: .; V gene: TRBV19; CDR3 protein: CASGSGVYSNQPQHF
clone size: once; J gene: TRBJ2-3; D gene: .; V gene: TRBV6-6; CDR3 protein: CASSPRPFTDTQYF
clone size: few; J gene: TRBJ1-2; D gene: TRBD1; V gene: TRBV5-6; CDR3 protein: CASSGDRYYGYTF
clone size: .; J gene: TRBJ1-1; D gene: TRBD1; V gene: TRBV15; CDR3 protein: CATSRGGTGRTEAFF